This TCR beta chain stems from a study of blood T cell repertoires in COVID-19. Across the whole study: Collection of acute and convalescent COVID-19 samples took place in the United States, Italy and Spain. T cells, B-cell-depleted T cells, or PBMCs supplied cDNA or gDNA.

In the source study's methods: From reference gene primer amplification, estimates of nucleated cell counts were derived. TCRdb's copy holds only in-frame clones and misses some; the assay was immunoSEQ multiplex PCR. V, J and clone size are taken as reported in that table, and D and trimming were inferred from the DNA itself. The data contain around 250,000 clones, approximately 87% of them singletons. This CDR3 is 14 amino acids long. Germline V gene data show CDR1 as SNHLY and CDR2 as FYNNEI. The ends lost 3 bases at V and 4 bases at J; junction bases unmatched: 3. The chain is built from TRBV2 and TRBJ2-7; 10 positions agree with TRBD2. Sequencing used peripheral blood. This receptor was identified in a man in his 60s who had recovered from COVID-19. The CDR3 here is CASSDWTSGYEQYF. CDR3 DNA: TGTGCCAGCAGTGATTGGACTAGCGGTTACGAGCAGTACTTC.